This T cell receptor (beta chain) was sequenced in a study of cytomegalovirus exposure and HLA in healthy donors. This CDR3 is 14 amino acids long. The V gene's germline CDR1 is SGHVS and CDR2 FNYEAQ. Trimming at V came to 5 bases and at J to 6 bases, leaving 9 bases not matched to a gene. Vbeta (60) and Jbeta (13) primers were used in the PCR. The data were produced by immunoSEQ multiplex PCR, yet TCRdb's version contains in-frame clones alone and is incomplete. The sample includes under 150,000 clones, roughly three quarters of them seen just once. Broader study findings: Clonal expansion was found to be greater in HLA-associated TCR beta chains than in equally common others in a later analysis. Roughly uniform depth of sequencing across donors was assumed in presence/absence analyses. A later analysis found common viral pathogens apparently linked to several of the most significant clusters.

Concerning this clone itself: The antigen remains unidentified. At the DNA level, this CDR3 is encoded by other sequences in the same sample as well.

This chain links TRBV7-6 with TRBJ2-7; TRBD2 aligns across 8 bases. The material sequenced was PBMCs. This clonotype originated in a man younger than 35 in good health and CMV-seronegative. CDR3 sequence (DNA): TGTGCCAGCAGCGCAGGGACCAGCGGGAGCGAGCAGTACGTC. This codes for CASSAGTSGSEQYV.